The clone carrying this T cell receptor (beta chain) was picked up many times. Its antigen remains unknown. TCRdb reprocessed the reads via MiXCR and lists one record per CDR3 protein. Altogether roughly 320,000 distinct CDR3 sequences are present, approximately 9.5% being singletons, with the ten largest covering around 4.5%. The data are from a study of T cell repertoires in cytomegalovirus infection. In the study overall: Based on public TCR beta signatures, there were indications of CMV infection and of a matching HLA type.

Study-level findings and limits: HLA-C-restricted CMV clonotypes gave the most frequent clonotype in two of eight donors.

The germline gives CDR1 SGHTA, CDR2 FQGNSA. CDR3 length: 13 residues. Losses at the gene ends were 8 bases for V and 9 bases for J; bases not matched to a gene: 8. This TCR derives from a human donor in good health (CMV status not recorded). Some clones in this sample may be carry-over from other donors' samples. The chain combines TRBV7-2 with TRBJ2-1; TRBD2 matches 9 bases. The specimen was PBMCs. The CDR3 sequence is CASRYGGGGEQFF. DNA of the CDR3: TGTGCCAGCCGCTACGGCGGGGGGGGTGAGCAGTTCTTC.